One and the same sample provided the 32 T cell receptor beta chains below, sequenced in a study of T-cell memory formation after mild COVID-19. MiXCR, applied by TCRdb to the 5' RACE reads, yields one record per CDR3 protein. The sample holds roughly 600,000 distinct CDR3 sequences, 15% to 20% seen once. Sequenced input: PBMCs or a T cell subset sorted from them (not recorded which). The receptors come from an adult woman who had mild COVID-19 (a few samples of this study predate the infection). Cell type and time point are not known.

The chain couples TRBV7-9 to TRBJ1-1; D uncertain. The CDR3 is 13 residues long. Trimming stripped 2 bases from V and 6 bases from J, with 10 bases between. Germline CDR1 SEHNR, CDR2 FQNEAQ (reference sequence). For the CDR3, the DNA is TGTGCCAGCAGCTTAAATGGGGTCTCTGAAGCTTTCTTT. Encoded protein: CASSLNGVSEAFF. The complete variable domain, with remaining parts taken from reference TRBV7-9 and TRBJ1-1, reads DTGVSQNPRHKITKRGQNVTFRCDPISEHNRLYWYRQTLGQGPEFLTYFQNEAQLEKSRLLSDRFSAERPKGSFSTLEIQRTEQGDSAMYLCASSLNGVSEAFFGQGTRLTVV.

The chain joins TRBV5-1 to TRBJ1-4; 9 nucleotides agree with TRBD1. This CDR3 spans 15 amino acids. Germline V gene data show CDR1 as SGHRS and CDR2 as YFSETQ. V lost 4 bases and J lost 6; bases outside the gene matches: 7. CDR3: CASSPAGQGHEKLFF. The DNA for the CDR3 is TGCGCCAGCAGCCCCGCGGGACAGGGTCATGAAAAACTGTTTTTT.

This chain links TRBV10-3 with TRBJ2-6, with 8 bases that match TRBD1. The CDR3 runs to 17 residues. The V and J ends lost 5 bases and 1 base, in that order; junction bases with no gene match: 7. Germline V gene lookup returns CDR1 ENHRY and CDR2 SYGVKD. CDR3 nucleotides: TGTGCCATCAGTCCGAGCAGGGGGCAATCTGGGGCCAACGTCCTGACTTTC. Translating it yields CAISPSRGQSGANVLTF.

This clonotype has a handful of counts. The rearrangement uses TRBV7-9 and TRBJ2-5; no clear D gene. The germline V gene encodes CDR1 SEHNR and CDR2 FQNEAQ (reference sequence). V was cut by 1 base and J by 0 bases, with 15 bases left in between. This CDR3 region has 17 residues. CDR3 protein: CASSLVYANAYQETQYF. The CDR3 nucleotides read TGTGCCAGCAGCTTAGTCTACGCGAATGCGTACCAAGAGACCCAGTACTTC.

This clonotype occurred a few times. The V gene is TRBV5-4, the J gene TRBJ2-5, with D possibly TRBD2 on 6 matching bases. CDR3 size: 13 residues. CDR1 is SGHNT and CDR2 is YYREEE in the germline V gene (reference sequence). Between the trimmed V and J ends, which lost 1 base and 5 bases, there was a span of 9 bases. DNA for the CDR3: TGTGCCAGCAGCTTGTTTGCGGGGGAGACCCAGTACTTC. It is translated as CASSLFAGETQYF.

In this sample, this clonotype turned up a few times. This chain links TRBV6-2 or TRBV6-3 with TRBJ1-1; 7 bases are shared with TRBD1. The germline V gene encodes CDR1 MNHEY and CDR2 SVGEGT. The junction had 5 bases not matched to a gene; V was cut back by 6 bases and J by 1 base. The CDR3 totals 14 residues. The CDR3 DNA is TGTGCCAGCAGGCCGGGACAGCAGAACACTGAAGCTTTCTTT. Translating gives CASRPGQQNTEAFF.

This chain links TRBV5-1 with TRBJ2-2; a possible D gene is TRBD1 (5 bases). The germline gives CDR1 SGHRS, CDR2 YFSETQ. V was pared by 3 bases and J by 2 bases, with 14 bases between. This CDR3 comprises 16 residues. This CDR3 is CASSWVQGTNTGELFF. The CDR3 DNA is TGCGCCAGCAGCTGGGTGCAGGGAACTAACACCGGGGAGCTGTTTTTT.

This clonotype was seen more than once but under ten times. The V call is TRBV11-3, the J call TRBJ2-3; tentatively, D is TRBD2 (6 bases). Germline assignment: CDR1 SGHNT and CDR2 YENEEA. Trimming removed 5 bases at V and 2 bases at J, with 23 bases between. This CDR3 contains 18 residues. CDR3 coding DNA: TGTGCCAGCAGCCAACGGGGGAGTTTGGTCCCAAACACAGATACGCAGTATTTT. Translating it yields CASSQRGSLVPNTDTQYF. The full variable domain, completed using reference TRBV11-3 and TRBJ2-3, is EAGVVQSPRYKIIEKKQPVAFWCNPISGHNTLYWYLQNLGQGPELLIRYENEEAVDDSQLPKDRFSAERLKGVDSTLKIQPAELGDSAVYLCASSQRGSLVPNTDTQYFGPGTRLTVL.

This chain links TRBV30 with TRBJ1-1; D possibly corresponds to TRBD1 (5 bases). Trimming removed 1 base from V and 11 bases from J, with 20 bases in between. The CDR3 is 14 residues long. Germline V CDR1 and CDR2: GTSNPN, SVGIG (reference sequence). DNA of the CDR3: TGTGCCTGGAGTGATTCCGAGCCGGGGGAAATTGCTTTCTTT. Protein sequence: CAWSDSEPGEIAFF.

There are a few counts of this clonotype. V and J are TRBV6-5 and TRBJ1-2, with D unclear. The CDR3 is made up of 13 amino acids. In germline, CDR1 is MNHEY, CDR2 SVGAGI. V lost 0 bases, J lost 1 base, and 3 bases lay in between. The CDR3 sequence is CASSYSVNYGYTF. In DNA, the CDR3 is TGTGCCAGCAGTTACTCAGTTAACTATGGCTACACCTTC.

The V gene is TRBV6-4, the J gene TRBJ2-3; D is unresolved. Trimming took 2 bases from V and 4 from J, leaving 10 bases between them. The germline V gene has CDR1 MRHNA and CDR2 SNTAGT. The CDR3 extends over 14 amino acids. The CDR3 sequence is CASSDAGEADTQYF. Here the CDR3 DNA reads TGTGCCAGCAGTGACGCTGGGGAAGCAGATACGCAGTATTTT.

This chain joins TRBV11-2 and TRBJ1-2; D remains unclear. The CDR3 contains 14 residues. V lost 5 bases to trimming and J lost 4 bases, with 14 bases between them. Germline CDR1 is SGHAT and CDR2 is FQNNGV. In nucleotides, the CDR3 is TGTGCCAGCAGCCACTCGGACTTTCCCTATGGCTACACCTTC. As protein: CASSHSDFPYGYTF.

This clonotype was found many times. The CDR3 nucleotides read TGTGCCAGCAGTTTAAGCGGATACTACGAGCAGTACTTC. The encoded protein is CASSLSGYYEQYF. The rearrangement joins TRBV12-3 or TRBV12-4 to TRBJ2-7; possibly TRBD2 for D (5 bases). The CDR3 is 13 amino acids. V lost 2 bases to trimming and J lost 3 bases, with 8 bases between them.

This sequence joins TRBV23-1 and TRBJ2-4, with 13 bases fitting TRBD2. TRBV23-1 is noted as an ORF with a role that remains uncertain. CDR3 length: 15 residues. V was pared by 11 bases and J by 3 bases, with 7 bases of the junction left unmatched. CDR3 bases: TGCGCCGGGGGACTAGCGGGGCTAATCAAAAACATTCAGTACTTC. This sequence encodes CAGGLAGLIKNIQYF.

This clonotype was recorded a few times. The CDR3 here is CASSLNPFWGNQPQHF. The CDR3 coding sequence is TGTGCCAGCAGTTTAAATCCCTTCTGGGGCAATCAGCCCCAGCATTTT. The chain uses TRBV12-3 or TRBV12-4 and TRBJ1-5; D is unresolved. This CDR3 has 16 residues. V was shortened by 2 bases and J by 2 bases, with 13 bases between the two germline ends.

The CDR3 DNA reads TGTGCCAGCAGTTTCAATGGGGTTCAGCCCCAGCATTTT. This encodes CASSFNGVQPQHF. The chain uses TRBV27 and TRBJ1-5; D remains ambiguous. The CDR3 is made up of 13 amino acids. The germline V gene encodes CDR1 MNHEY and CDR2 SMNVEV (reference sequence). Trimming cost V 3 bases and J 6 bases, with 9 bases left between them.

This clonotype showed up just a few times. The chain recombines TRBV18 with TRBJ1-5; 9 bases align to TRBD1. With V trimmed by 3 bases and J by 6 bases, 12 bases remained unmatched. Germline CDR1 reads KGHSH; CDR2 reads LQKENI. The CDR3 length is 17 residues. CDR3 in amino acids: CASSPSFLGQGFQPQHF. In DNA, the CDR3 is TGTGCCAGCTCACCTTCCTTTTTGGGACAGGGTTTTCAGCCCCAGCATTTT.

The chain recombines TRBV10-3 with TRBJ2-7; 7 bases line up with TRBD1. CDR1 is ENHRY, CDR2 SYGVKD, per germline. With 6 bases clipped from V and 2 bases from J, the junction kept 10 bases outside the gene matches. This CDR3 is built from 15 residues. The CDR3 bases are TGTGCCATCAGCAAAACCGACGGACAGGCCTACGAGCAGTACTTC. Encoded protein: CAISKTDGQAYEQYF.

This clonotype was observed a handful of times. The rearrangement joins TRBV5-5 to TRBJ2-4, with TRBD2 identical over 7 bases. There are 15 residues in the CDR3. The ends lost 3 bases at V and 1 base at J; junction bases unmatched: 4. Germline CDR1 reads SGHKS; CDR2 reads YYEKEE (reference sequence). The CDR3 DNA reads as TGTGCCAGCAGCTACGGGGGGACGGCCAAAAACATTCAGTACTTC. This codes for CASSYGGTAKNIQYF.

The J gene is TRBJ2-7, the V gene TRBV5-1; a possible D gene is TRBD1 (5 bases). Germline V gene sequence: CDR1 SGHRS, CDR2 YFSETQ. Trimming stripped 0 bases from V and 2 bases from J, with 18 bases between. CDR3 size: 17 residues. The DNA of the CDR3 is TGCGCCAGCAGCTTGGCCGTCGGCAGGGATGTGGCCTACGAGCAGTACTTC. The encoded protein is CASSLAVGRDVAYEQYF. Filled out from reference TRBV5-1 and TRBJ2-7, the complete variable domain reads KAGVTQTPRYLIKTRGQQVTLSCSPISGHRSVSWYQQTPGQGLQFLFEYFSETQRNKGNFPGRFSGRQFSNSRSEMNVSTLELGDSALYLCASSLAVGRDVAYEQYFGPGTRLTVT.

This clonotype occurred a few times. The CDR3 sequence: CASSLDRGQNEQFF. CDR3 nucleotides: TGTGCCAGCAGCTTGGACAGGGGGCAGAATGAGCAGTTCTTC. The V call is TRBV3-1, the J call TRBJ2-1, with 11 bases matching TRBD1. Losses at the gene ends were 5 bases for V and 7 bases for J; bases not matched to a gene: 4. CDR3 size: 14 residues. The germline gives CDR1 LGHDT, CDR2 YNNKEL (reference sequence).

The CDR3 DNA reads as TGCGCCAGCAGCCAAGATCTAAGCGACTACGAGCAGTACTTC. Its translation: CASSQDLSDYEQYF. The V gene is TRBV4-1, the J gene TRBJ2-7; D is uncertain. CDR1 and CDR2 (germline): MGHRA, YSYEKL. The CDR3 sequence is 14 residues long. V lost 0 bases to trimming and J lost 3 bases, with 9 bases between them.

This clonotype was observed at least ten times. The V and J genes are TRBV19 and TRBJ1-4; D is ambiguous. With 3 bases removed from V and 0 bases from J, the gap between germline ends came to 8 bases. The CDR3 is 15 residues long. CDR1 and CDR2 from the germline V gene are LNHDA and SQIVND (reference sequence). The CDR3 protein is CASSMIGATNEKLFF. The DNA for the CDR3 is TGTGCCAGTAGTATGATTGGGGCAACTAATGAAAAACTGTTTTTT.

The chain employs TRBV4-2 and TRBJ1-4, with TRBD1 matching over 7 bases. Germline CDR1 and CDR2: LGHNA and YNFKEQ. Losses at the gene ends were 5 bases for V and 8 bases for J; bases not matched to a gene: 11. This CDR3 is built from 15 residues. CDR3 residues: CASSLSLGQQEKLFF. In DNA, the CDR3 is TGTGCCAGCAGCTTGAGCCTGGGACAGCAGGAAAAACTGTTTTTT.

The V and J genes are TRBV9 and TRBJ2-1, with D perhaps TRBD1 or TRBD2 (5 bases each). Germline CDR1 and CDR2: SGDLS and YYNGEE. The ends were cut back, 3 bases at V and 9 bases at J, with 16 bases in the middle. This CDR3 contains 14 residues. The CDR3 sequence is CASSEGPRSPEQFF. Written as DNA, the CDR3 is TGTGCCAGCAGCGAGGGACCCCGTAGCCCTGAGCAGTTCTTC. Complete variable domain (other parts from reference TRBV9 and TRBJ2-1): DSGVTQTPKHLITATGQRVTLRCSPRSGDLSVYWYQQSLDQGLQFLIQYYNGEERAKGNILERFSAQQFPDLHSELNLSSLELGDSALYFCASSEGPRSPEQFFGPGTRLTVL.

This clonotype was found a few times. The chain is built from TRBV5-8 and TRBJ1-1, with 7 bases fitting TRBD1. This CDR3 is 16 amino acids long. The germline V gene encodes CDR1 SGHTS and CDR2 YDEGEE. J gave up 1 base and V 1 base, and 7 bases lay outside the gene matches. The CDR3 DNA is TGTGCCAGCAGCTTGTCTACAGGGGCGAGGAACACTGAAGCTTTCTTT. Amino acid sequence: CASSLSTGARNTEAFF.

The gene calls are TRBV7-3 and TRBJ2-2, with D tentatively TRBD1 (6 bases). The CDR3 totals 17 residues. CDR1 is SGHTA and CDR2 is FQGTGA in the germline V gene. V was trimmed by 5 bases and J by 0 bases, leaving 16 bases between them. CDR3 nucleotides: TGTGCCAGCAGCCCTGGACAGCTGAATACGAACACCGGGGAGCTGTTTTTT. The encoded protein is CASSPGQLNTNTGELFF. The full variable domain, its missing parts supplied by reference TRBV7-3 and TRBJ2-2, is GAGVSQTPSNKVTEKGKYVELRCDPISGHTALYWYRQSLGQGPEFLIYFQGTGAADDSGLPNDRFFAVRPEGSVSTLKIQRTERGDSAVYLCASSPGQLNTNTGELFFGEGSRLTVL.

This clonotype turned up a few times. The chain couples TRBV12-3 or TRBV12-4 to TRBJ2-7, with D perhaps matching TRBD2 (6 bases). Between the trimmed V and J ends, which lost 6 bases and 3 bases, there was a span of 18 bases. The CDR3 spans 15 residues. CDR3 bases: TGTGCCAGCAGCCTAGCCCACCAGGGAGGCTACGAGCAGTACTTC. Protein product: CASSLAHQGGYEQYF.

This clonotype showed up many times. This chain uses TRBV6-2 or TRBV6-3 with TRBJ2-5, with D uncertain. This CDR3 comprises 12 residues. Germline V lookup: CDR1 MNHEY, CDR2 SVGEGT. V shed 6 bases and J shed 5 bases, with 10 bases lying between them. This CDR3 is CASSFRSETQYF. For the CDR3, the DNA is TGTGCCAGCAGCTTTCGTTCCGAGACCCAGTACTTC.

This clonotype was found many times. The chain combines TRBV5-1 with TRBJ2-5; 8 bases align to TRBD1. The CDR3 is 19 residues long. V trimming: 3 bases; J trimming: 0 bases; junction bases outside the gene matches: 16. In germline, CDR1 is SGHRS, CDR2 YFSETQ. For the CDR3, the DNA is TGCGCCAGCAGCTCCTCGACAGGGGCAGACTCAGCATACCAAGAGACCCAGTACTTC. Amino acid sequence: CASSSSTGADSAYQETQYF.

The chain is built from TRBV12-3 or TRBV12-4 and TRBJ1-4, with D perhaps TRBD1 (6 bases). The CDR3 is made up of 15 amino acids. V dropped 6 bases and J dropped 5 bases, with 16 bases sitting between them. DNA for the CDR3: TGTGCCAGCAGAACAGGGACATCTAACAATGAAAAACTGTTTTTT. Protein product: CASRTGTSNNEKLFF.

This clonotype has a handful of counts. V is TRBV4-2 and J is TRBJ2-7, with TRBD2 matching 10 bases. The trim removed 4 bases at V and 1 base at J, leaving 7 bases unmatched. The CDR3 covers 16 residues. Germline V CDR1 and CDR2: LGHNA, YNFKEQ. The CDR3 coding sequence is TGTGCCAGCAGCCGTACCGGGACTAGCGCATCCTACGAGCAGTACTTC. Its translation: CASSRTGTSASYEQYF.